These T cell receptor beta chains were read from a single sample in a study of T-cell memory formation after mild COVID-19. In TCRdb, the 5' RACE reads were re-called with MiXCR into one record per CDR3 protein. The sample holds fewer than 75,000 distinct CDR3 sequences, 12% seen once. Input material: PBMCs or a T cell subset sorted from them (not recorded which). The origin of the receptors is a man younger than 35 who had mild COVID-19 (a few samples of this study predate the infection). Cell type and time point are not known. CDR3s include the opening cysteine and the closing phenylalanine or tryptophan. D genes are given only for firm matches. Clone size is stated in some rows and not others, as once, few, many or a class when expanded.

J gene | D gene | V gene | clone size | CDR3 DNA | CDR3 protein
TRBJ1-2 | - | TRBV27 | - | TGTGCCAGCACGGGGGCAGGGGATAACTATGGCTACACCTTC | CASTGAGDNYGYTF
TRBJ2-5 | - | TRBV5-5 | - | TGTGCCAGCAGCTATGGACGGGCCTCCTGGGAGACCCAGTACTTC | CASSYGRASWETQYF
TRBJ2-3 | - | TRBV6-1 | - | TGTGCCAGCCCCTCCGGGGTCACAGATACGCAGTATTTT | CASPSGVTDTQYF
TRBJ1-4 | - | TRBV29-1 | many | TGCAGCGTTGAGGCGGATAATGAAAAACTGTTTTTT | CSVEADNEKLFF
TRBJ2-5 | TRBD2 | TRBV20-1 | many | TGCAGCGCCGGGACTAGCCCTGATGGAGGGACCCAGTACTTC | CSAGTSPDGGTQYF
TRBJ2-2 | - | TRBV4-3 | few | TGCGCCAGCAGCCAAGGGAAAGCAGTAAGAAACACCGGGGAGCTGTTTTTT | CASSQGKAVRNTGELFF
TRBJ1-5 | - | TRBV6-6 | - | TGTGCCAGCAGTCAGGGACTAGTTGGCAATCAGCCCCAGCATTTT | CASSQGLVGNQPQHF
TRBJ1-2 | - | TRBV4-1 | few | TGCGCCAGCAGCCAAGCTCCAGCCGAGGAACAGCCGATCTATGGCTACACCTTC | CASSQAPAEEQPIYGYTF
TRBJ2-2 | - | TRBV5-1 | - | TGCGCCAGCAGCCCCGAAGGACGGGCCGGGGAGCTGTTTTTT | CASSPEGRAGELFF
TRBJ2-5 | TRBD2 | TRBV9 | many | TGTGCCAGCAGCGTGGCGGGGGGCTATGAGACCCAGTACTTC | CASSVAGGYETQYF
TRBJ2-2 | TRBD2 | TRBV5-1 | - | TGCGCCAGCAGCTTGATCGGGACTAGCGGGGTGCCGCCCGGGGAGCTGTTTTTT | CASSLIGTSGVPPGELFF
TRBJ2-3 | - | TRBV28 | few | TGTGCCAGCCGGTCCGGGGCAAGCACAGATACGCAGTATTTT | CASRSGASTDTQYF
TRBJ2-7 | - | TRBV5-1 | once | TGCGCCAGCAGCCCTGGAGTCGACGAGCAGTACTTC | CASSPGVDEQYF
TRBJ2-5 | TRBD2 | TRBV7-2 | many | TGTGCCAGCAGCGCCGTGGGAGGGGTTAGCCAAGAGACCCAGTACTTC | CASSAVGGVSQETQYF
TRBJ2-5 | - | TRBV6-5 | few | TGTGCCAGCAGTTTCGTGGGGGGCAGGCAAGAGACCCAGTACTTC | CASSFVGGRQETQYF
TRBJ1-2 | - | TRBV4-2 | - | TGTGCCAGCAGCCAAGAAAAGGGACTCTATGGCTACACCTTC | CASSQEKGLYGYTF